Following are 15 T cell receptor beta chains from one sample sequenced in a study of blood T cell repertoires in COVID-19. TCRdb's table, derived via immunoSEQ multiplex PCR, lists solely in-frame clones and lacks some. Of approximately 300,000 clones detected, around 90% appear once; the ten largest clones hold roughly 1%. Sequenced sample: peripheral blood. These receptors all come from a woman aged 40 to 50 with COVID-19, enrolled during active disease.

This chain uses TRBV12-3 or TRBV12-4 with TRBJ2-5; no clear D gene. With 6 bases removed from V and 8 bases from J, the gap between germline ends came to 10 bases. The CDR3 runs to 11 residues. Here the CDR3 reads CASSFELTQYF. CDR3 coding DNA: TGTGCCAGCAGCTTCGAACTAACCCAGTACTTC.

V and J are TRBV5-1 and TRBJ2-5; no clear D. The germline V and J ends were trimmed by 1 base and 5 bases, with 12 bases remaining between them. There are 14 residues in the CDR3. Per the germline V gene, CDR1 is SGHRS and CDR2 is YFSETQ. The CDR3 DNA follows: TGCGCCAGCAGCTTGTTAGGAGACGGGGAGACCCAGTACTTC. This gives the protein CASSLLGDGETQYF.

The V and J genes are TRBV7-2 and TRBJ1-1; unclear D gene. The CDR3 is 14 residues long. Trimming removed 5 bases from V and 0 bases from J, with 10 bases in between. CDR1 and CDR2 (germline): SGHTA, FQGNSA. CDR3 in amino acids: CASSQQSMNTEAFF. The CDR3 region has the DNA TGTGCCAGCAGCCAACAGAGCATGAACACTGAAGCTTTCTTT.

The V and J genes are TRBV4-3 and TRBJ2-3, with D possibly being TRBD2 (5 bases). Per the germline V gene, CDR1 is LGHNA and CDR2 is YSLEER. The CDR3 contains 14 residues. Trimming cost V 6 bases and J 4 bases, with 14 bases left between them. This CDR3 reads CASSGYRGADTQYF. The CDR3, as DNA: TGCGCCAGCAGTGGGTACCGGGGTGCAGATACGCAGTATTTT.

This sequence joins TRBV14 and TRBJ2-2, with unresolved D. CDR1 is SGHDN and CDR2 is FVKESK in the germline V gene. Trimming took 1 base from V and 0 from J, leaving 12 bases between them. The CDR3 totals 17 residues. The CDR3 DNA reads TGTGCCAGCAGCCAAGTTGAGAGAACCGCGAACACCGGGGAGCTGTTTTTT. It encodes CASSQVERTANTGELFF.

This clone occurred once. The chain carries TRBV28 and TRBJ2-1; no definite D call. V gave up 2 bases and J gave up 8 bases, with 7 bases separating them. The CDR3 has 12 residues. CDR1 and CDR2 (germline): MDHEN, SYDVKM. The CDR3 reads CASSLSSDEQFF. For the CDR3, the DNA is TGTGCCAGCAGTTTAAGCAGCGATGAGCAGTTCTTC.

The V call is TRBV29-1, the J call TRBJ2-1; 9 nucleotides align to TRBD1. V shed 0 bases and J 3 bases; nucleotides not matched to a gene: 9. CDR1 and CDR2 (germline): SQVTM, ANQGSEA. This CDR3 has 17 residues. The CDR3 spells CSVEDPRETGGYNEQFF. As DNA, the CDR3 is TGCAGCGTTGAAGATCCCCGCGAGACAGGGGGCTACAATGAGCAGTTCTTC.

The chain is built from TRBV5-4 and TRBJ2-3; 7 positions match TRBD2. This CDR3 contains 14 residues. After removal of 5 bases from V and 4 bases from J, the junction contained 7 bases not matched to a gene. Germline V gene sequence: CDR1 SGHNT, CDR2 YYREEE (reference sequence). The DNA of the CDR3 is TGTGCCAGCAGACTGGAGGGAGGGTCAGATACGCAGTATTTT. Its translation: CASRLEGGSDTQYF. Based on the CDR3 plus reference TRBV5-4 and TRBJ2-3, the full variable domain is ETGVTQSPTHLIKTRGQQVTLRCSSQSGHNTVSWYQQALGQGPQFIFQYYREEENGRGNFPPRFSGLQFPNYSSELNVNALELDDSALYLCASRLEGGSDTQYFGPGTRLTVL.

The chain carries TRBV5-1 and TRBJ1-1; TRBD1 agrees at 7 bases. The V gene end was trimmed by 4 bases and the J gene end by 4 bases; junction bases not matched to a gene: 10. The CDR3 sequence is 15 residues long. From germline, CDR1 is SGHRS and CDR2 YFSETQ. The CDR3 nucleotides read TGCGCCAGCAGCCTGGGGCTAGGGGGCCGCACTGAAGCTTTCTTT. This translates into CASSLGLGGRTEAFF.

Regarding this clone: The sample has other DNA sequences that encode this CDR3 too. V and J are TRBV4-3 and TRBJ2-7; 7 nucleotides line up with TRBD1. The CDR3 loop spans 15 amino acids. V lost 1 base, J lost 0 bases, and 3 bases stayed unmatched. Germline V CDR1 and CDR2: LGHNA, YSLEER. CDR3 residues: CASSQGQGPSYEQYF. CDR3 in DNA: TGCGCCAGCAGCCAAGGACAGGGCCCCTCCTACGAGCAGTACTTC.

The chain employs TRBV6-2 or TRBV6-3 and TRBJ2-2; the D gene is possibly TRBD2 (6 bases). Germline assignment: CDR1 MNHEY and CDR2 SVGEGT. The V and J ends lost 6 bases and 8 bases respectively, with 25 bases between them. This CDR3 contains 17 residues. In DNA form, the CDR3 reads TGTGCCAGCAGCCGCGCCCGTTTGCGGGGAGAGTATGGGGAGCTGTTTTTT. Protein product: CASSRARLRGEYGELFF.

The V call is TRBV2, the J call TRBJ1-2; perhaps TRBD1 as D (6 bases). This CDR3 contains 14 residues. Germline lookup yields CDR1 SNHLY and CDR2 FYNNEI. V was shortened by 3 bases and J by 2 bases, with 10 bases between the two germline ends. This CDR3 is CASSEITGNYGYTF. In DNA form, the CDR3 reads TGTGCCAGCAGTGAGATTACAGGGAACTATGGCTACACCTTC.

J is TRBJ2-3 and V is TRBV5-1; TRBD2 matches 10 bases. The CDR3 length is 17 residues. V lost 3 bases to trimming and J lost 4 bases; unmatched junction nucleotides: 11. CDR1 is SGHRS and CDR2 is YFSETQ in the germline V gene. CDR3 loop: CASSWPPGLAISDTQYF. The DNA for the CDR3 is TGCGCCAGCAGCTGGCCCCCGGGACTAGCGATTTCAGATACGCAGTATTTT.

This clone was observed once. This sequence joins TRBV24-1 and TRBJ2-7; tentative D call: TRBD2 (6 bases). The CDR3 extends over 13 amino acids. V lost 5 bases and J 1 base, leaving 8 bases between the germline ends. CDR1 is KGHDR, CDR2 SFDVKD, per germline. CDR3 region: CATSGAGSYEQYF. The CDR3 bases are TGTGCCACCAGTGGGGCGGGGTCCTACGAGCAGTACTTC.

V gene TRBV29-1 combines with J gene TRBJ2-3, with TRBD2 matching over 9 bases. The CDR3 is 13 amino acids. CDR1 is SQVTM and CDR2 is ANQGSEA in the germline V gene. CDR3 protein: CTCSGGLTDTQYF. The DNA for the CDR3 is TGCACCTGTAGCGGGGGCCTCACAGATACGCAGTATTTT.